Sequencing of this T cell receptor beta chain was carried out in a study of immune heterogeneity within non-small cell lung tumors. This clonotype is termed medium-sized (0.01 to 0.1%). Multiplex PCR relied on 32 V and 13 J primers to amplify TCR beta CDR3. TCRdb analysed the multiplex PCR reads with MiXCR anew, one entry per CDR3 protein. The data hold about 12,000 distinct CDR3 sequences, with 20% to 25% observed a single time. Template material comprised bulk tumor genomic DNA at about 660 ng per sample. While surgery was under way, several biopsies spaced far apart were taken per primary tumor. The patients were newly diagnosed with non-small cell lung cancer, had not been treated, and had curative surgery. V was clipped by 0 bases and J by 7 bases, with 6 bases between them. Germline V CDR1 and CDR2: GTSNPN, SVGIG (reference sequence). The CDR3 spans 11 residues.

The sample consisted of lung tumor tissue. This rearrangement joins TRBV30 to TRBJ2-5; D remains unclear. The clonotype comes from a man aged 60 to 69 with non-small cell lung cancer. CDR3: CAWSVSATQYF. CDR3 nucleotide sequence: TGTGCCTGGAGTGTGTCTGCGACCCAGTACTTC.